Sequencing of this T cell receptor (beta chain) was carried out in a study of cytomegalovirus exposure and HLA in healthy donors. Study-wide findings and caveats: Cytomegalovirus status, reportedly, was diagnosed with high specificity and sensitivity by the classifier.

Libraries were prepared by immunoSEQ multiplex PCR; TCRdb keeps only in-frame clonotypes and omits some of them. This sample carries 200,000 to 250,000 clones, around nine tenths of them seen once, and the ten largest clones take around 3%. Trimming pared 0 bases from V and 0 bases from J, leaving 7 bases between. This CDR3 comprises 16 residues. Germline CDR1 SGHRS, CDR2 YFSETQ. For this clone: Its antigen is not known. This same CDR3 is encoded by further DNA sequences in the sample.

This TCR derives from a man in his late teens or twenties in good health and CMV-seronegative. V usage is TRBV5-1 and J usage is TRBJ1-6; D not resolved. Sequencing was done on a sample of PBMCs. For the CDR3, the DNA is TGCGCCAGCAGCTTGGTCGGTGGCTCCTATAATTCACCCCTCCACTTT. As protein: CASSLVGGSYNSPLHF.